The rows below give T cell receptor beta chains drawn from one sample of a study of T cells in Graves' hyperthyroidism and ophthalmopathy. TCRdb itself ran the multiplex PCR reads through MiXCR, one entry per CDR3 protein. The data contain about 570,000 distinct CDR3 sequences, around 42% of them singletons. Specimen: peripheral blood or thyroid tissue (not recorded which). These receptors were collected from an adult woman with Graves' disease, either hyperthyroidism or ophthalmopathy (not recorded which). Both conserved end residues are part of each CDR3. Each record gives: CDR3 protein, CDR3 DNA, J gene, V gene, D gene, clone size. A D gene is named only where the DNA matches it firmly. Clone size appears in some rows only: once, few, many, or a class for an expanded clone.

CASSPTTGTYEKLFF TGCGCCAGCAGCCCCACAACGGGGACCTACGAAAAACTGTTTTTT TRBJ1-4 TRBV5-1 - -
CAGSRERTEAFF TGTGCCGGTTCCCGGGAGAGGACTGAAGCTTTCTTT TRBJ1-1 TRBV7-9 - -
CASNSLPPRELSYEQYF TGTGCCAGCAACAGCTTGCCCCCCCGGGAACTATCCTACGAGCAGTACTTC TRBJ2-7 TRBV11-2 - many
CASRPDSGVGTEAFF TGCGCCAGCAGACCCGATTCGGGGGTCGGCACTGAAGCTTTCTTT TRBJ1-1 TRBV5-1 - many
CASSYTASGSYEQYF TGTGCCAGCAGCTATACGGCTAGCGGGAGCTACGAGCAGTACTTC TRBJ2-7 TRBV2 TRBD2 -
CSARRDRDGKLFF TGCAGTGCCAGACGGGACAGGGACGGAAAACTGTTTTTT TRBJ1-4 TRBV20-1 TRBD1 few
CASSLVGTANSPLHF TGTGCCAGCAGTTTAGTTGGGACGGCGAATTCACCCCTCCACTTT TRBJ1-6 TRBV12-3/TRBV12-4 - many
CASRGRDYGYTF TGTGCCAGCCGGGGGCGAGACTATGGCTACACCTTC TRBJ1-2 TRBV28 - many
CSARGDGANYGYTF TGCAGTGCTAGGGGGGACGGCGCTAACTATGGCTACACCTTC TRBJ1-2 TRBV20-1 - -
CASSPRASGGTYEQYF TGTGCCAGCTCACCACGGGCTAGCGGGGGAACCTACGAGCAGTACTTC TRBJ2-7 TRBV18 TRBD2 -
CAWSRETGTEAFF TGTGCCTGGAGTCGCGAGACAGGTACTGAAGCTTTCTTT TRBJ1-1 TRBV30 - -
CASSLIAGDSGELFF TGCGCCAGCAGCTTGATAGCGGGAGACTCCGGGGAGCTGTTTTTT TRBJ2-2 TRBV5-1 TRBD2 many
CASSVDTGSYEAF TGTGCCAGCAGTGTTGACACTGGAAGCTATGAAGCTTTC TRBJ2-6 TRBV2 - few
CASSLRGLDSPLHF TGTGCCAGCAGCTTACGAGGGTTAGATTCACCCCTCCACTTT TRBJ1-6 TRBV11-2 - -